This is a list of T cell receptor beta chains from one sample in a study of cytomegalovirus exposure and HLA in healthy donors. Assay: immunoSEQ multiplex PCR; the TCRdb copy retains only in-frame clones and omits some. The repertoire consists of some 130,000 clones, with about 78% occurring once and the leading ten covering 2.9%. Material for sequencing was PBMCs. The receptors stem from a human donor in good health. Both conserved end residues are part of each CDR3. D genes are given only for firm matches. A clone size is listed for some rows: how often the clone was seen (once, few, many), or a class if it is expanded.

clone_size	d_call	v_call	j_call	cdr3_aa	cdr3_nt
few	.	TRBV30	TRBJ2-2	CAWSPPVRGELFF	TGTGCCTGGAGCCCCCCCGTTCGCGGGGAGCTGTTTTTT
once	.	TRBV4-3	TRBJ1-3	CASSQVGGDGNTIYF	TGCGCCAGCAGCCAAGTAGGAGGAGATGGAAACACCATATATTTT
.	TRBD2	TRBV18	TRBJ2-3	CASFSSILAGASATSTDTQYF	TGTGCCAGCTTCTCCTCCATCCTAGCGGGAGCTTCTGCCACTAGCACAGATACGCAGTATTTT
.	.	TRBV9	TRBJ2-7	CASSVRPGEPYEQYF	TGTGCCAGCAGCGTACGCCCCGGTGAACCCTACGAGCAGTACTTC
.	TRBD2	TRBV27	TRBJ2-5	CASNPAGVYETQYF	TGTGCCAGCAACCCAGCGGGAGTGTACGAGACCCAGTACTTC
few	.	TRBV10-3	TRBJ1-5	CAISASNQPQHF	TGTGCCATCAGTGCCTCCAATCAGCCCCAGCATTTT
.	TRBD1	TRBV5-4	TRBJ1-4	CASSPTSGQGAYLFF	TGTGCCAGCAGCCCTACCTCGGGACAGGGGGCATATCTGTTTTTT
.	TRBD1	TRBV5-1	TRBJ2-7	CASRPQPGTANEQYF	TGCGCCAGCAGACCTCAGCCCGGGACAGCCAACGAGCAGTACTTC
.	.	TRBV28	TRBJ1-1	CASSSGPNTEAFF	TGTGCCAGCAGTTCTGGGCCTAACACTGAAGCTTTCTTT
once	.	TRBV9	TRBJ1-1	CASSPLQGNTEAFF	TGTGCCAGCAGCCCCCTTCAGGGGAACACTGAAGCTTTCTTT
.	TRBD1	TRBV7-8	TRBJ2-7	CASGATGGPYEQYF	TGTGCCAGCGGCGCAACAGGGGGTCCCTACGAGCAGTACTTC
.	.	TRBV19	TRBJ2-6	CASSTKTSGANVLTF	TGTGCCAGTAGTACCAAGACTTCTGGGGCCAACGTCCTGACTTTC
.	.	TRBV27	TRBJ1-6	CASSQSTLGDSPLHF	TGTGCCAGCAGTCAAAGTACTCTTGGTGATTCACCCCTCCACTTT
.	TRBD1	TRBV15	TRBJ2-3	CATSRDGQAETDTQYF	TGTGCCACCAGCCGTGACGGACAGGCGGAAACAGATACGCAGTATTTT
medium-sized	TRBD1	TRBV29-1	TRBJ2-5	CSVPTDRGQSETQYF	TGCAGCGTCCCCACGGACAGGGGGCAGTCGGAGACCCAGTACTTC
.	.	TRBV5-4	TRBJ1-4	CASSPAGRGEKLFF	TGTGCCAGCAGCCCGGCGGGCAGGGGTGAAAAACTGTTTTTT
.	TRBD2	TRBV9	TRBJ2-1	CASSVAASGRPLLGEEQFF	TGTGCCAGCAGCGTAGCTGCTAGCGGGAGGCCTCTGCTAGGTGAAGAGCAGTTCTTC
.	TRBD2	TRBV19	TRBJ2-5	CASSISGTNGRETQYF	TGTGCCAGTAGTATTTCCGGGACTAACGGACGAGAGACCCAGTACTTC
.	TRBD1	TRBV6-5	TRBJ1-6	CASSSLNRGSPLHF	TGTGCCAGCAGTTCCCTAAACAGGGGTTCACCCCTCCACTTT
.	TRBD1	TRBV27	TRBJ1-1	CASSLSVTGRIEAFF	TGTGCCAGCAGTTTATCGGTGACAGGGAGGATTGAAGCTTTCTTT
.	TRBD2	TRBV9	TRBJ2-1	CASSSTGLAGTSYNEQFF	TGTGCCAGCAGCTCTACCGGACTAGCGGGAACCTCCTACAATGAGCAGTTCTTC
few	.	TRBV7-9	TRBJ1-1	CASSREAFF	TGTGCCAGCAGTCGTGAAGCTTTCTTT
.	.	TRBV7-2	TRBJ2-1	CASSLFGGSSYNEQFF	TGTGCCAGCAGCTTATTCGGGGGAAGCTCCTACAATGAGCAGTTCTTC
.	.	TRBV29-1	TRBJ2-5	CSVSNSYQETQYF	TGCAGCGTTTCGAACAGCTACCAAGAGACCCAGTACTTC
.	.	TRBV19	TRBJ2-1	CASSISFRGANEQFF	TGTGCCAGTAGTATTTCGTTTCGGGGGGCCAATGAGCAGTTCTTC
.	TRBD1	TRBV19	TRBJ1-2	CASTRQGYGYTF	TGTGCCAGTACGAGACAGGGCTATGGCTACACCTTC
.	.	TRBV10-1	TRBJ1-4	CASPPGEKLFF	TGCGCCAGCCCACCGGGGGAAAAACTGTTTTTT
.	.	TRBV7-2	TRBJ2-7	CASSPSGGPLPYEQYF	TGTGCCAGCAGCCCATCCGGGGGGCCCCTTCCCTACGAGCAGTACTTC
few	TRBD1	TRBV6-1	TRBJ2-2	CASRNPGGTGELFF	TGTGCCAGCAGAAACCCAGGGGGCACCGGGGAGCTGTTTTTT
once	TRBD1	TRBV5-1	TRBJ2-3	CASSQGQPSTDTQYF	TGCGCCAGCAGCCAGGGACAGCCTAGCACAGATACGCAGTATTTT
once	.	TRBV30	TRBJ2-5	CAWSYGLSQETQYF	TGTGCCTGGAGTTATGGACTGAGCCAAGAGACCCAGTACTTC
.	TRBD2	TRBV5-1	TRBJ2-7	CASSGGLAGHEQYF	TGCGCCAGCAGCGGGGGACTAGCGGGCCATGAGCAGTACTTC
once	TRBD2	TRBV7-8	TRBJ2-7	CASSLEVPGGYEQYF	TGTGCCAGCAGCTTAGAAGTCCCGGGGGGGTACGAGCAGTACTTC
.	TRBD1	TRBV4-3	TRBJ1-2	CASSSRTGSYGYTF	TGCGCCAGCAGCTCCCGGACAGGTAGCTATGGCTACACCTTC
.	TRBD2	TRBV4-2	TRBJ2-1	CASSQDGTTLEQFF	TGTGCCAGCAGCCAAGATGGGACTACCTTAGAGCAGTTCTTC
.	TRBD1	TRBV6-6	TRBJ2-1	CASSVLTGNNEQFF	TGTGCCAGCAGCGTATTGACAGGGAACAATGAGCAGTTCTTC
.	TRBD2	TRBV25-1	TRBJ2-3	CASSAPGGSSRKDTQYF	TGTGCCAGCAGTGCCCCCGGGGGGAGCTCGAGGAAAGATACGCAGTATTTT
.	.	TRBV6-6	TRBJ2-7	CASSISGSEQYF	TGTGCCAGCAGTATCTCAGGGTCCGAGCAGTACTTC
.	.	TRBV7-9	TRBJ1-5	CASSLEGGGNQPQHF	TGTGCCAGCAGCTTAGAAGGGGGGGGCAATCAGCCCCAGCATTTT
.	.	TRBV7-2	TRBJ2-4	CASSQSSERGKNIQYF	TGTGCCAGCAGTCAGTCCTCGGAAAGGGGCAAAAACATTCAGTACTTC